What follows is one TCR beta chain and its context. These data originate in a study of shared clonotypes between healthy human individuals. Clones were read by immunoSEQ multiplex PCR, and TCRdb kept only the in-frame ones, dropping some. The table lists some 2,100,000 clones, 90% to 96% of them singletons. CDR1 and CDR2 (germline): GTSNPN, SVGIG (reference sequence). Trimming took 4 bases from V and 1 from J, leaving 10 bases between them. CDR3 length: 13 residues. This receptor was identified in a man aged 18 to 30 in good health. The sample comprised naive CD4+ T cells sorted from blood. Documented subset: CD45RA+ positively selected. V is TRBV30 and J is TRBJ1-1; no firm D call. CDR3 sequence reads: CAWKFRGNTEAFF. CDR3 DNA: TGTGCCTGGAAATTCCGGGGGAACACTGAAGCTTTCTTT.